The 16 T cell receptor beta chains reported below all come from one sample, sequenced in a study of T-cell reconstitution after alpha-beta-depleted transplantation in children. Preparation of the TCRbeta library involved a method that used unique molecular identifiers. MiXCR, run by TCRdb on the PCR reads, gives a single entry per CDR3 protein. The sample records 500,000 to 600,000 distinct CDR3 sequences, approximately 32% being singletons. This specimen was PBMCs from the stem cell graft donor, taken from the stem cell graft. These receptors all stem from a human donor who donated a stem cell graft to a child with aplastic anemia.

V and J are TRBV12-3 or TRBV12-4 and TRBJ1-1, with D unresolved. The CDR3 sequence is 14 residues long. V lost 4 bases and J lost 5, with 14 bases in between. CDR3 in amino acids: CASSSSTRGTEAFF. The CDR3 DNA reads TGTGCCAGCAGTTCCTCGACACGGGGAACTGAAGCTTTCTTT.

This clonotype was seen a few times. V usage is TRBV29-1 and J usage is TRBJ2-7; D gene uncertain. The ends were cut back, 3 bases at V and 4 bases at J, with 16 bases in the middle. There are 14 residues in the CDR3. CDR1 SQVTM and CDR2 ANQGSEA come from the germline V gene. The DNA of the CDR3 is TGCAGCGTTGAGCGCGCAGGACGGAATTACGAGCAGTACTTC. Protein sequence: CSVERAGRNYEQYF.

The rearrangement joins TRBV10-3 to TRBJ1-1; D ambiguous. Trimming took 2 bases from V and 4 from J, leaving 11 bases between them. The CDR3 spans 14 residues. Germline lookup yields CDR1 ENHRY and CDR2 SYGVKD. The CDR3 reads CAISEAGAVTEAFF. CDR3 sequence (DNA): TGTGCCATCAGTGAGGCGGGCGCGGTCACTGAAGCTTTCTTT.

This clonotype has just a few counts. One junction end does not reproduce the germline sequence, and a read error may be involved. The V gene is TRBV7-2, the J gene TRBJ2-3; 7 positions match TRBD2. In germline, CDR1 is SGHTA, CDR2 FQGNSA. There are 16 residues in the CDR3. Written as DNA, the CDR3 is TGTGCCAGCAGCTTAGGGGGTCGCGGGAGCACAGATACGAAGTATTTT. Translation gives CASSLGGRGSTDTKYF. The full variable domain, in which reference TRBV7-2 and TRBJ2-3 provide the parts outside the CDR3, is GAGVSQSPSNKVTEKGKDVELRCDPISGHTALYWYRQSLGQGLEFLIYFQGNSAPDKSGLPSDRFSAERTGGSVSTLTIQRTQQEDSAVYLCASSLGGRGSTDTKYFGPGTRLTVL.

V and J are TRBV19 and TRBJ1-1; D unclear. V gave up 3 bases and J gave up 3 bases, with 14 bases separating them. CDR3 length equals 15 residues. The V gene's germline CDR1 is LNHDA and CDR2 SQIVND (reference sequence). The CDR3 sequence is CASSMALGQYTEAFF. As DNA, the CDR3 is TGTGCCAGTAGTATGGCGCTTGGCCAGTACACTGAAGCTTTCTTT.

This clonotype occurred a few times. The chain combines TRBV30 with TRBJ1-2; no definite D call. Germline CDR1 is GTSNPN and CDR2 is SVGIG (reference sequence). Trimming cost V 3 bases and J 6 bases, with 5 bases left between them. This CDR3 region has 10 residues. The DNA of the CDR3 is TGTGCCTGGAGGGTCGATGGCTACACCTTC. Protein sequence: CAWRVDGYTF.

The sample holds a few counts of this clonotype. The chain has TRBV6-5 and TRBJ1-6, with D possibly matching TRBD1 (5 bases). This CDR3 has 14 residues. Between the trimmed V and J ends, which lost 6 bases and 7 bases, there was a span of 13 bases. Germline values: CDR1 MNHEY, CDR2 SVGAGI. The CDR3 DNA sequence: TGTGCCAGCAGCTACAGGACGGGAAATTCACCCCTCCACTTT. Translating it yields CASSYRTGNSPLHF.

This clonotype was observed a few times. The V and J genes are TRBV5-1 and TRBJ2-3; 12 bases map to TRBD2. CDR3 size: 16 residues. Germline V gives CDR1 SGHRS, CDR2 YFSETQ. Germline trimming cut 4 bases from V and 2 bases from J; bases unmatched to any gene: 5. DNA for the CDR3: TGCGCCAGCAGCACCGGACTAGCGGGAAACACAGATACGCAGTATTTT. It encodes CASSTGLAGNTDTQYF.

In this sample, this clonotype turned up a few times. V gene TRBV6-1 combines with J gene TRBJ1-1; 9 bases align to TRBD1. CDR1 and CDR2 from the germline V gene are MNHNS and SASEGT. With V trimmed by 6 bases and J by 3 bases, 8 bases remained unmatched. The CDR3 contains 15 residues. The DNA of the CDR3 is TGTGCCAGCAGCCCGCCGGGACAGGGAGACACTGAAGCTTTCTTT. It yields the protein CASSPPGQGDTEAFF.

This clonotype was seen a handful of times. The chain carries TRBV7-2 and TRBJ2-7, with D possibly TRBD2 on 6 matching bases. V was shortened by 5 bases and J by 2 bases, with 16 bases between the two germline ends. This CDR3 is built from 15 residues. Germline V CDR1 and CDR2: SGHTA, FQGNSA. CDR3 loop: CASSTSYGSTYEQYF. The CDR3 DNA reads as TGTGCCAGCAGCACCAGTTACGGGAGTACCTACGAGCAGTACTTC. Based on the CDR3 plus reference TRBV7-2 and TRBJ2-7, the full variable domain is GAGVSQSPSNKVTEKGKDVELRCDPISGHTALYWYRQSLGQGLEFLIYFQGNSAPDKSGLPSDRFSAERTGGSVSTLTIQRTQQEDSAVYLCASSTSYGSTYEQYFGPGTRLTVT.

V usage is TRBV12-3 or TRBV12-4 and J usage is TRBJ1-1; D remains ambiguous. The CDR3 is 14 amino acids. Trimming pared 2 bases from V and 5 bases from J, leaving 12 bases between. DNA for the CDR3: TGTGCCAGCAGTTTACAGGCTGCAAGTACTGAAGCTTTCTTT. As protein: CASSLQAASTEAFF.

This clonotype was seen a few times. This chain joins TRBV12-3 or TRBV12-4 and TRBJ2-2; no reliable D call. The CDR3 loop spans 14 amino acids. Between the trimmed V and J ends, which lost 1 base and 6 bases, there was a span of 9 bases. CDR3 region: CASSLGQNAGELFF. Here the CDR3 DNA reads TGTGCCAGCAGTTTAGGACAAAATGCCGGGGAGCTGTTTTTT.

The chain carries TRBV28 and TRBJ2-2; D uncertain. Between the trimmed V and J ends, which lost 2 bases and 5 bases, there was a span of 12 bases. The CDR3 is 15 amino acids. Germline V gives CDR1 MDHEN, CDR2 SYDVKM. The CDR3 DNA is TGTGCCAGCAGTTTAAAAGGGCGGCTTACCGGGGAGCTGTTTTTT. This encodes CASSLKGRLTGELFF.

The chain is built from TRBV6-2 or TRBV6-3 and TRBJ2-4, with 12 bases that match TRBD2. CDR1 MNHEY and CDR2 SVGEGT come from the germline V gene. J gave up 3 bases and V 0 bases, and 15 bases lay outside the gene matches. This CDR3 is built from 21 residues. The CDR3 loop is CASSYSSSGLAGRWRKNIQYF. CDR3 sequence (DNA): TGTGCCAGCAGTTACTCGAGTTCCGGACTAGCGGGAAGGTGGCGCAAAAACATTCAGTACTTC.

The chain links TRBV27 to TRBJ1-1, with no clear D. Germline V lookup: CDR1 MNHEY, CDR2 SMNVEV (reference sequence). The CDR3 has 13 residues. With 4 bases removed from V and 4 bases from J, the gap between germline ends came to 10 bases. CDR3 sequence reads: CASSWEGSTEAFF. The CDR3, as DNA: TGTGCCAGCAGTTGGGAAGGGTCCACTGAAGCTTTCTTT.

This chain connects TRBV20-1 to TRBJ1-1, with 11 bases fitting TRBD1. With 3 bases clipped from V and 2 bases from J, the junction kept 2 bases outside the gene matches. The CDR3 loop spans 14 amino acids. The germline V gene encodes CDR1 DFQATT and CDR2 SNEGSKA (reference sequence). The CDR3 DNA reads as TGCAGTGCTAGGGACAGGGGGCGAAACACTGAAGCTTTCTTT. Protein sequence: CSARDRGRNTEAFF.